A single T cell receptor (beta chain) is shown here with its context. What it binds is unknown. There are 15 residues in the CDR3. The V gene lost 0 bases and the J gene lost 4 bases, with 12 bases spanning the gap. Germline values: CDR1 MNHEY, CDR2 SVGAGI. The data are from a study of T cell repertoires in cytomegalovirus infection. Whole-study findings and limits: The ex vivo response showed dominance by HLA-C-restricted CMV-specific TCR beta clonotypes.

TCRdb re-derived calls from the reads in MiXCR, one entry per CDR3 protein. The data show approximately 910,000 distinct CDR3 sequences, around 29% seen once. J is TRBJ1-1 and V is TRBV6-5; TRBD1 might be the D (6 bases). This clonotype was obtained from a human donor in good health (CMV status not recorded). Some clones in this sample may be carry-over from other donors' samples. Sequencing was performed on cultured CD8+ T cells from PBMCs, taken from culture after CMV antigen stimulation. The CDR3 sequence is CASSYSDRSTTEAFF. The CDR3 coding sequence is TGTGCCAGCAGTTACTCGGACAGATCTACCACTGAAGCTTTCTTT.